A selection of T cell receptor beta chains follows, all from one sample in a study of CD8+CD57+ T cells in acquired aplastic anemia. MiXCR, run by TCRdb on the reads, gives a single entry per CDR3 protein. The table includes more than 150,000 distinct CDR3 sequences, 48% detected once. The sequenced sample was sorted CD4+, CD8+, or CD8+CD57+ T cells (not recorded which) from PBMCs. These receptors were taken from a human donor with aplastic anemia. Each CDR3 is given with its conserved first and last residue. A D gene is named only where the DNA matches it firmly. Expanded clones are given a class, and other clones once, few, many or no size at all.

D	size	V	length	J	DNA	CDR3
TRBD2	NA	TRBV29-1	16	TRBJ2-7	TGCAGCGTACAGGGGACCACTAGCGGGAGTTCCTACGAGCAGTACTTC	CSVQGTTSGSSYEQYF
NA	many	TRBV12-3/TRBV12-4	14	TRBJ1-2	TGTGCCAGCAGTTTATCGATGGGTAACTATGGCTACACCTTC	CASSLSMGNYGYTF
NA	once	TRBV4-2	16	TRBJ1-4	TGTGCCAGCAGCCTTGGGTGGCCACTTAACGACGAAAAACTGTTTTTT	CASSLGWPLNDEKLFF
NA	NA	TRBV2	13	TRBJ1-5	TGTGCCAGCAGCGCGACCATCGATCAGCCCCAGCATTTT	CASSATIDQPQHF
TRBD2	NA	TRBV25-1	14	TRBJ2-3	TGTGCCAGCAGTGAAGGGGGGGGAGCAGATACGCAGTATTTT	CASSEGGGADTQYF
NA	NA	TRBV7-3	13	TRBJ1-1	TGTGCCAGCAGTCCCGGACGGGGCACTGAAGCTTTCTTT	CASSPGRGTEAFF
NA	NA	TRBV11-2	13	TRBJ1-2	TGTGCCAGCAGCGCCGGATGGCAGGACGGCTACACCTTC	CASSAGWQDGYTF
NA	once	TRBV19	14	TRBJ2-7	TGTGCCGGTAGACCCAGCCTCTACTCCTACGAGCAGTACTTC	CAGRPSLYSYEQYF
NA	once	TRBV5-1	15	TRBJ1-1	TGCGCCAGCAGCTTAGGAACAGACTATGACACTGAAGCTTTCTTT	CASSLGTDYDTEAFF
NA	NA	TRBV5-4	16	TRBJ1-4	TGTGCCAGCAGCTTGAAGACGGACAATGTTAATGAAAAACTGTTTTTT	CASSLKTDNVNEKLFF
NA	many	TRBV28	16	TRBJ1-2	TGTGCCAGCAGTCCACCCGGTGGGGGATCCCCCGAGGGCTACACCTTC	CASSPPGGGSPEGYTF
NA	many	TRBV19	14	TRBJ1-3	TGTGCCACTCAACGGTGGTTTGCTGGAAACACCATATATTTT	CATQRWFAGNTIYF
NA	NA	TRBV20-1	11	TRBJ2-7	TGCAGTGCAGGAACACACTACGAGCAGTACTTC	CSAGTHYEQYF
TRBD2	few	TRBV11-1	15	TRBJ2-5	TGTGCCAGCAGCGCCAGCGGGGGTCCAGAAGAGACCCAGTACTTC	CASSASGGPEETQYF
NA	NA	TRBV9	15	TRBJ2-7	TGTGCCAGCAGCGCGGGAGTGGACACATTTACGAAGCAGTACTTC	CASSAGVDTFTKQYF
NA	NA	TRBV5-1	16	TRBJ2-3	TGCGCCAGCAGCTTGGAGCCGGGACTCCTCACAGATACGCAGTATTTT	CASSLEPGLLTDTQYF
NA	NA	TRBV19	13	TRBJ2-7	TGTGCCAGTAGTAAACCGGGTGGCTACGAGCAGTACTTC	CASSKPGGYEQYF
NA	few	TRBV28	14	TRBJ1-6	TGTGCCAGCAGTTTATCAGGGGCTCGCTCACCCCTCCACTTT	CASSLSGARSPLHF
TRBD2	NA	TRBV6-1	17	TRBJ2-1	TGTGCCAGCAGGGGGACTAGCGGGAGTAGGTCCTACAATGAGCAGTTCTTC	CASRGTSGSRSYNEQFF
TRBD1	NA	TRBV19	14	TRBJ1-1	TGTGCCAGTGGACAGGGAGCGGGAAGCACTGAAGCTTTCTTT	CASGQGAGSTEAFF
NA	NA	TRBV19	15	TRBJ1-2	TGTGCCAGTACCGTCGTACTAAGGGAAGGCTATGGCTACACCTTC	CASTVVLREGYGYTF
TRBD1	many	TRBV5-1	16	TRBJ1-1	TGCGCCAGCAGAATCCAGCCGGGACAGGGGAACACTGAAGCTTTCTTT	CASRIQPGQGNTEAFF
NA	many	TRBV19	15	TRBJ1-5	TGTGCCAGTAGGCCGAAGGGGGGTAGCAATCAGCCCCAGCATTTT	CASRPKGGSNQPQHF
NA	NA	TRBV24-1	13	TRBJ2-2	TGTGCCAGCTCGTATACTCTCACCGGGGAGCTGTTTTTT	CASSYTLTGELFF
NA	many	TRBV7-3	14	TRBJ1-1	TGTGCCAGCAGCTTAACTGCGGGGGTAGGGGGAGCTTTCTTT	CASSLTAGVGGAFF
NA	many	TRBV19	13	TRBJ2-2	TGTGCCAGTAGTATCCGAGACACCGGGGAGCTGTTTTTT	CASSIRDTGELFF
NA	few	TRBV7-8	13	TRBJ2-7	TGTGCCAGCAGCTTTGGGGGGAACTACGAGCAGTACTTC	CASSFGGNYEQYF
TRBD2	NA	TRBV24-1	14	TRBJ2-1	TGTGCCACCAGTGGAGCGGGGGGGCCTAATGAGCAGTTCTTC	CATSGAGGPNEQFF
TRBD2	NA	TRBV29-1	17	TRBJ2-1	TGCAGCGTTGCGGGGACTAGCGGGAGTTCGGGAGAGAATGAGCAGTTCTTC	CSVAGTSGSSGENEQFF
NA	many	TRBV30	12	TRBJ1-1	TGTGCCCTCGTCGGGGGGAGAGATGAAGCTTTCTTT	CALVGGRDEAFF
NA	once	TRBV20-1	12	TRBJ2-1	TGCAGTGCTAGTAGAAGCAATGGCGAGCAGTTCTTC	CSASRSNGEQFF
TRBD2	few	TRBV10-1	14	TRBJ2-1	TGCGCCAGCAGGCGGGGGTGGACCTACAATGAGCAGTTCTTC	CASRRGWTYNEQFF
NA	NA	TRBV29-1	14	TRBJ2-5	TGCAGCGTTGAGCCCAGGGGCGGACAAGAGACCCAGTACTTC	CSVEPRGGQETQYF
TRBD1	many	TRBV19	15	TRBJ2-2	TGTGCCAGTAGTGTAACAGGGGGCGTGATCGGGGAGCTGTTTTTT	CASSVTGGVIGELFF
NA	once	TRBV7-6	14	TRBJ2-2	TGTGCCAGCAGTGGGAATTCGAACACCGGGGAGCTGTTTTTT	CASSGNSNTGELFF
TRBD2	NA	TRBV14	16	TRBJ2-1	TGTGCCAGCAGCCAAGAAAGAGCGGGAGGTAAGAATGAGCAGTTCTTC	CASSQERAGGKNEQFF
TRBD1	many	TRBV29-1	14	TRBJ1-1	TGCAGCGTCGACCCGGGACAGGGGAACACTGAAGCTTTCTTT	CSVDPGQGNTEAFF
NA	many	TRBV2	13	TRBJ1-1	TGTGCCAGCAGTCCCGGGGGTAACACTGAAGCTTTCTTT	CASSPGGNTEAFF
TRBD1	NA	TRBV20-1	13	TRBJ1-1	TGCAGTGCTCTTAGACAGGGGGGCACTGTAGCTTTCTTT	CSALRQGGTVAFF
NA	NA	TRBV19	15	TRBJ1-1	TGTGCCAGTAACCCGACCCTGGACAGAGGTACTGAAGCTTTCTTT	CASNPTLDRGTEAFF
NA	few	TRBV5-8	15	TRBJ1-6	TGTGCCAGCAGCTTGGCGGCAGGGAACAGGTCACCCCTCCACTTT	CASSLAAGNRSPLHF
TRBD1	NA	TRBV7-8	16	TRBJ2-7	TGTGCCAGCAGCATCCAGATGGCCCAGGGGGCGCGGGAGCAGTACTTC	CASSIQMAQGAREQYF
NA	NA	TRBV6-1	14	TRBJ1-1	TGTGCCAGCAGTCGTGGGGCGATGAACACTGAAGCTTTCTTT	CASSRGAMNTEAFF
TRBD1	NA	TRBV19	15	TRBJ1-6	TGTGCCAGTAGTATCGGACAGGGGACGAATTCACCCCTCCACTTT	CASSIGQGTNSPLHF
NA	NA	TRBV10-2	15	TRBJ1-2	TGCGCCAGCAGTGAGTCAGCCTTTTCCCCCTATGGCTACACCTTC	CASSESAFSPYGYTF
NA	NA	TRBV29-1	10	TRBJ1-1	TGCAGCGTCTCGGACCGGGCAGCTTTCTTT	CSVSDRAAFF
NA	few	TRBV19	12	TRBJ1-1	TGTGCCAGTAAAGGTATGAACACTGAAGCTTTCTTT	CASKGMNTEAFF
TRBD1	many	TRBV5-4	17	TRBJ1-2	TGTGCCAGCAGCTTATACCGCGGACAGGACATAAACTATGGCTACACCTTC	CASSLYRGQDINYGYTF
NA	many	TRBV7-2	15	TRBJ1-5	TGTGCCAGCTCCTCCCTCGGGGAAAGGGGGCAGCCCCAGCATTTT	CASSSLGERGQPQHF
NA	NA	TRBV29-1	12	TRBJ2-3	TGCAGCGTTGGACAGGATGCAGATACGCAGTATTTT	CSVGQDADTQYF
NA	NA	TRBV5-4	17	TRBJ2-7	TGTGCCAGCAGCTTGGCCGTGTTAGACCTAGCCACCTACGAGCAGTACTTC	CASSLAVLDLATYEQYF
TRBD2	NA	TRBV25-1	15	TRBJ2-3	TGTGCCAGCGGCCTACTAGCGGGGGTCACAGATACGCAGTATTTT	CASGLLAGVTDTQYF
NA	NA	TRBV20-1	15	TRBJ1-5	TGCAGTGCTAGATACTCGACAGTTGCCGGTCAGCCCCAGCATTTT	CSARYSTVAGQPQHF
NA	NA	TRBV28	14	TRBJ1-1	TGTGCCAGCAGCCTAGGCGGGGGGCACACTGAAGCTTTCTTT	CASSLGGGHTEAFF
TRBD1	NA	TRBV29-1	14	TRBJ2-7	TGCAGCGTCGCCGAACAGGGACAGGGGAACGAGCAGTACTTC	CSVAEQGQGNEQYF
TRBD1	many	TRBV6-5	14	TRBJ1-5	TGTGCCAGCAGTTCCCGGGACAGGGAGCAGCCCCAGCATTTT	CASSSRDREQPQHF
NA	NA	TRBV19	15	TRBJ1-1	TGTGCCTCCCTCGGGGGGGCAGGATTGAACACTGAAGCTTTCTTT	CASLGGAGLNTEAFF
TRBD2	many	TRBV29-1	18	TRBJ2-3	TGCAGCGTTGAATGGTTAAAGACTAGCGGGGGCTGGGCAGATACGCAGTATTTT	CSVEWLKTSGGWADTQYF
NA	NA	TRBV11-2	13	TRBJ1-4	TGTGCCAGCTCACAGGGCTACAATGAAAATCTGTTCTTT	CASSQGYNENLFF
NA	many	TRBV20-1	14	TRBJ1-2	TGCAGTGCGCCAGAGACTTCAGCTCAATATGGCTACACCTTC	CSAPETSAQYGYTF